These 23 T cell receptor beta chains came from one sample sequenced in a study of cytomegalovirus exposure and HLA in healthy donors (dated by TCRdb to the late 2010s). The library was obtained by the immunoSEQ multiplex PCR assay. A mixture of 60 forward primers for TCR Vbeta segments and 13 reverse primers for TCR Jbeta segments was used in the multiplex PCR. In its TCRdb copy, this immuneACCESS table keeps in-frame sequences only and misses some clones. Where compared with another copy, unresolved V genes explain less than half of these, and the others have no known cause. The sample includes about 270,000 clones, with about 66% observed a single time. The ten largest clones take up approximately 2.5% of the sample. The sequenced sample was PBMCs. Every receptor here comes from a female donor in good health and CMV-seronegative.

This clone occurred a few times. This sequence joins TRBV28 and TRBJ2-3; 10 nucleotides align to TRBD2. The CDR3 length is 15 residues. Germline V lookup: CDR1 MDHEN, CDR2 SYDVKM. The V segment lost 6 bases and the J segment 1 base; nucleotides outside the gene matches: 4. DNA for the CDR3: TGTGCCAGCAGGCTAGCGGGAGTTGGCACAGATACGCAGTATTTT. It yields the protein CASRLAGVGTDTQYF.

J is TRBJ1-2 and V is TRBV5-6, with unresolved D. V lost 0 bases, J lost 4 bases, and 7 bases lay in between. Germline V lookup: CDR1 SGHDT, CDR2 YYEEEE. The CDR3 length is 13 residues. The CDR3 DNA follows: TGTGCCAGCAGCTTGGAGCCTCTCTATGGCTACACCTTC. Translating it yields CASSLEPLYGYTF.

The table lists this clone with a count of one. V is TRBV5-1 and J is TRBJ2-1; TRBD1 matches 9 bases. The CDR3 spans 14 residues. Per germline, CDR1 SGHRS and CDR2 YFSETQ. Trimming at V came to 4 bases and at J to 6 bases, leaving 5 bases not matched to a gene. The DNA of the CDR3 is TGCGCCAGCAGCCAGGGACAGGGAGGCAATGAGCAGTTCTTC. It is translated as CASSQGQGGNEQFF.

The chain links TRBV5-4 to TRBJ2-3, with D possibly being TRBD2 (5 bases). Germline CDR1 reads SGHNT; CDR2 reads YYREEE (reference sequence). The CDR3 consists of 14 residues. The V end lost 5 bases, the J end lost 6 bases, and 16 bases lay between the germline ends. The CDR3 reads CASSAGLERDTQYF. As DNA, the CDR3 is TGTGCCAGCAGTGCCGGACTCGAGCGGGATACGCAGTATTTT. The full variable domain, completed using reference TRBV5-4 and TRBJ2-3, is ETGVTQSPTHLIKTRGQQVTLRCSSQSGHNTVSWYQQALGQGPQFIFQYYREEENGRGNFPPRFSGLQFPNYSSELNVNALELDDSALYLCASSAGLERDTQYFGPGTRLTVL.

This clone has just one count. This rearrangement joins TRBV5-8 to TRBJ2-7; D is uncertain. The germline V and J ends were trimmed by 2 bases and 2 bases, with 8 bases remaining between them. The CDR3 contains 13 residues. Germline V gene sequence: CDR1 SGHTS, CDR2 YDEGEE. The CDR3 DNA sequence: TGTGCCAGCAGCTTCAGCAGGACCTACGAGCAGTACTTC. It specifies CASSFSRTYEQYF.

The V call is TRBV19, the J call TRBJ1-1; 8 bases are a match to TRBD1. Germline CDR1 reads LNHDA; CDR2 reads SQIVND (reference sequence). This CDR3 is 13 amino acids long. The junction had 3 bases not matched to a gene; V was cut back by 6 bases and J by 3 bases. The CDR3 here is CASRKTGDTEAFF. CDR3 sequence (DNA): TGTGCCAGTAGGAAGACAGGGGACACTGAAGCTTTCTTT.

The CDR3 DNA reads as TGCGCCAGCAGCTCCGGTGTACAGAGAAACACTGAAGCTTTCTTT. Translation: CASSSGVQRNTEAFF. This chain connects TRBV5-1 to TRBJ1-1, with D hard to call. The germline CDR1 and CDR2 sequences are SGHRS and YFSETQ. V was cut by 3 bases and J by 2 bases, with 14 bases left in between. The CDR3 is made up of 15 amino acids.

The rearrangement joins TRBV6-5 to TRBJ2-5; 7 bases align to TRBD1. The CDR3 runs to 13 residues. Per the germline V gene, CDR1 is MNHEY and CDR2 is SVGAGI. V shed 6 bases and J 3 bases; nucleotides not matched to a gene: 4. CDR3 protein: CASSRGQEETQYF. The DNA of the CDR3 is TGTGCCAGCAGCCGCGGACAGGAAGAGACCCAGTACTTC.

CDR3 sequence (DNA): TGTGCCAGCAGTGAGACAGGGGCCGAAGCTTTCTTT. This codes for CASSETGAEAFF. The chain employs TRBV6-1 and TRBJ1-1; 8 bases align to TRBD1. Unmatched junction bases numbered 2, after V lost 3 bases and J lost 8 bases. The CDR3 extends over 12 amino acids. The germline CDR1 and CDR2 sequences are MNHNS and SASEGT.

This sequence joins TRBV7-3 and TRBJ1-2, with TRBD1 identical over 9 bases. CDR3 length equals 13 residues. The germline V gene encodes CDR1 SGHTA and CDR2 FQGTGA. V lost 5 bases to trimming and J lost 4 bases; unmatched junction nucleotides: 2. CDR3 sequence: CASSRGQGYGYTF. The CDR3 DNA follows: TGTGCCAGCAGCCGGGGACAGGGCTATGGCTACACCTTC.

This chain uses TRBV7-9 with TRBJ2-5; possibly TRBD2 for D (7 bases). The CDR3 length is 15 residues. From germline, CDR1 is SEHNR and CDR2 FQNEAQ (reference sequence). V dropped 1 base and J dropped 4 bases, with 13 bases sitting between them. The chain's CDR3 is CASSLEGGRGETQYF. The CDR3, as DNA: TGTGCCAGCAGCTTAGAGGGGGGGCGCGGAGAGACCCAGTACTTC.

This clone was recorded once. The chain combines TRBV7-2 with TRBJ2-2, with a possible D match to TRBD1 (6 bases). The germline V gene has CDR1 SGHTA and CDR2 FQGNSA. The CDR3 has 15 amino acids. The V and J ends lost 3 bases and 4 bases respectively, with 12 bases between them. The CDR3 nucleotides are TGTGCCAGCAGCTTTAGGGGGATGGGCACCGGGGAGCTGTTTTTT. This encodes CASSFRGMGTGELFF.

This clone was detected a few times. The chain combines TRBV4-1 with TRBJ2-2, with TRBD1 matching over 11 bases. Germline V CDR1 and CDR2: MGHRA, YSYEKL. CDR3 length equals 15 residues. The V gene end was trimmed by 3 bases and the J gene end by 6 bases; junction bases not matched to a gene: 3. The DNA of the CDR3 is TGCGCCAGCAGCCAGGGACAGGGGGAGGCCGGGGAGCTGTTTTTT. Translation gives CASSQGQGEAGELFF.

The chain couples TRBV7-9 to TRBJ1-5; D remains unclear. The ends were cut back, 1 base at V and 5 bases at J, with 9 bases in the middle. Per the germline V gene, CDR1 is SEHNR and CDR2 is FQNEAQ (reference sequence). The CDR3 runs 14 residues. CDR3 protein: CASSLGGAYQPQHF. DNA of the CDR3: TGTGCCAGCAGCTTAGGGGGAGCTTATCAGCCCCAGCATTTT.

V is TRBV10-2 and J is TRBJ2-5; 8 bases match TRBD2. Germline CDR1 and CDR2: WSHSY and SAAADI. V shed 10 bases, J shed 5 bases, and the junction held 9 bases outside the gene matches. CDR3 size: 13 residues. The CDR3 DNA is TGCGCCACCCTGACTAGCGAAGGGGAGACCCAGTACTTC. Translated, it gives CATLTSEGETQYF.

The CDR3 spells CASSPGGQGPGELFF. DNA of the CDR3: TGTGCCAGCAGCCCGGGGGGACAGGGCCCCGGGGAGCTGTTTTTT. The chain joins TRBV28 to TRBJ2-2; TRBD1 agrees at 9 bases. The CDR3 runs 15 residues. The germline V gene encodes CDR1 MDHEN and CDR2 SYDVKM. Losses at the gene ends were 6 bases for V and 6 bases for J; bases not matched to a gene: 8.

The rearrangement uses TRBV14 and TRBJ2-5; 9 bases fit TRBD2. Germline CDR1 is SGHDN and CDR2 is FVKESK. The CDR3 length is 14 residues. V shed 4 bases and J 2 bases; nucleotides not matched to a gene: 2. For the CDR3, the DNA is TGTGCCAGCAGCCGTCTAGCGGGGCAAGAGACCCAGTACTTC. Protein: CASSRLAGQETQYF.

The CDR3 protein is CASSRSPWTSEDYNEQFF. The CDR3 nucleotides are TGTGCCAGCAGCCGTTCCCCCTGGACTAGCGAGGACTACAATGAGCAGTTCTTC. The gene calls are TRBV28 and TRBJ2-1; 9 positions agree with TRBD2. Germline CDR1 and CDR2: MDHEN and SYDVKM. V was clipped by 6 bases and J by 3 bases; unmatched bases: 15. This CDR3 is built from 18 residues.

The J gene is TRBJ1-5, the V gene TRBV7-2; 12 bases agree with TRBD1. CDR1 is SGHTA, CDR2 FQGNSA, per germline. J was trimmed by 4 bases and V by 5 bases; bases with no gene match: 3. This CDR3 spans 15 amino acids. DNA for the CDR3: TGTGCCAGCAGCCGGGACAGGGGGCCTAATCAGCCCCAGCATTTT. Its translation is CASSRDRGPNQPQHF.

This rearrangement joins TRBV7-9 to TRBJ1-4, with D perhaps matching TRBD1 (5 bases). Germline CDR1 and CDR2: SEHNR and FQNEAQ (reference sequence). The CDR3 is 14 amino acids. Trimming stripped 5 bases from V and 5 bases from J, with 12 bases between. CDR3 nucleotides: TGTGCCAGCAGCAGGCGGGACTTGAATGAAAAACTGTTTTTT. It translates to CASSRRDLNEKLFF.

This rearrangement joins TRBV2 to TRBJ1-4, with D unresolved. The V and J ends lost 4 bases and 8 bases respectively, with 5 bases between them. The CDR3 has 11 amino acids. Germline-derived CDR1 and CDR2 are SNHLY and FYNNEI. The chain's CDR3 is CASSAQEKLFF. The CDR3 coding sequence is TGTGCCAGCAGTGCGCAGGAAAAACTGTTTTTT.

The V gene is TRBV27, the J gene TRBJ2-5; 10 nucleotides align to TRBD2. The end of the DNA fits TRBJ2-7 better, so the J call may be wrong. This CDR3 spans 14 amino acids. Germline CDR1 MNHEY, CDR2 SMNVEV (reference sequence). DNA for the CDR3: TGTGCCAGCAGTGTTCTAGCGGGAGAGTACGAGCAGTACTTC. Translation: CASSVLAGEYEQYF.

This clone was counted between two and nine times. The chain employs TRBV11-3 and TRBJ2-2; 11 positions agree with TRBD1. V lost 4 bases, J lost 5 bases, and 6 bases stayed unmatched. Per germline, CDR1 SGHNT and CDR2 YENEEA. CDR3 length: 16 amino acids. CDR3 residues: CASSSRTGGLTGELFF. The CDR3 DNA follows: TGTGCCAGCAGCTCGCGGACAGGGGGCTTAACCGGGGAGCTGTTTTTT.